The entry below gives a single TCR beta chain sequence along with its context. The sample comes from a study of cytomegalovirus exposure and HLA in healthy donors. Whole-study context: The same platform as the roughly 700 first-cohort repertoires was used for the roughly 130 validation repertoires, a later analysis reported.

CDR3 length equals 16 residues. Germline V gene data show CDR1 as MRHNA and CDR2 as SNTAGT. With V trimmed by 6 bases and J by 5 bases, 9 bases remained unmatched. Data came from immunoSEQ multiplex PCR; TCRdb stores just in-frame clones and leaves some out. The sample includes about 72,000 clones, 94% of them seen just once. Sequenced input: PBMCs. This rearrangement joins TRBV6-4 to TRBJ2-3; 12 nucleotides line up with TRBD2. This receptor was identified in a young woman in good health and CMV-seronegative. The CDR3 coding sequence is TGTGCCAGCAGCTTACTAGCGGGGGGATTGGAAGATACGCAGTATTTT. Amino acids: CASSLLAGGLEDTQYF.